A selection of T cell receptor beta chains follows, all from one sample in a study of T cell repertoires in cytomegalovirus infection. TCRdb used MiXCR to reprocess the reads, holding one entry per CDR3 protein. Seen here are tens of thousands of distinct CDR3 sequences, 21% observed once, and the top ten hold around nine tenths. Their recognized antigens are unknown. Sample: CD8+ T cells from cultured PBMCs, taken from culture after CMV antigen stimulation. Receptor source: a human donor in good health (CMV status not recorded). Some clones in this sample may be carry-over from other donors' samples. Each CDR3 is given without its conserved first and last residue.

J gene: TRBJ1-1; V gene: TRBV7-9; CDR3 protein: ASSFGQSEAF
J gene: TRBJ2-1; V gene: TRBV23-1; CDR3 protein: ASSQVNPGTSGPNEQF
J gene: TRBJ1-2; V gene: TRBV6-1; CDR3 protein: ASSEHSGTPQEGYT
J gene: TRBJ2-5; V gene: TRBV6-2/TRBV6-3; CDR3 protein: ARSYGGDQETQY
J gene: TRBJ1-1; V gene: TRBV7-2; CDR3 protein: ASSFDRAGAEAF
J gene: TRBJ2-3; V gene: TRBV7-3; CDR3 protein: ASSLRGKSTDTQY
J gene: TRBJ1-1; V gene: TRBV7-2; CDR3 protein: ASSSRTGGPNTEAF
J gene: TRBJ2-7; V gene: TRBV25-1; CDR3 protein: ASSESGVYEQY
J gene: TRBJ2-3; V gene: TRBV7-3; CDR3 protein: ASSLGGPGDTQY
J gene: TRBJ2-1; V gene: TRBV24-1; CDR3 protein: ATSEMPWPSGIDEQF
J gene: TRBJ2-1; V gene: TRBV6-2/TRBV6-3; CDR3 protein: ASSYFGVNLEQF
J gene: TRBJ2-7; V gene: TRBV20-1; CDR3 protein: SARPQWGGRKFDEQY
J gene: TRBJ1-6; V gene: TRBV7-2; CDR3 protein: ASSFPPGQGNSPLH
J gene: TRBJ2-3; V gene: TRBV6-1; CDR3 protein: ASDVLGLSSGTDTQY
J gene: TRBJ2-5; V gene: TRBV7-2; CDR3 protein: ASSGTGGSGETQY
J gene: TRBJ2-3; V gene: TRBV7-3; CDR3 protein: ASSWGGSDTQY
J gene: TRBJ1-5; V gene: TRBV27; CDR3 protein: ASNPTGLAQPQH
J gene: TRBJ1-5; V gene: TRBV12-3/TRBV12-4; CDR3 protein: ASRGGGPGGNQPQH
J gene: TRBJ2-2; V gene: TRBV6-6; CDR3 protein: ASSYSLAGALNTGELF
J gene: TRBJ2-1; V gene: TRBV7-2; CDR3 protein: ASSPTAYNEQF
J gene: TRBJ1-1; V gene: TRBV7-8; CDR3 protein: ASSRGTEAF
J gene: TRBJ2-1; V gene: TRBV7-9; CDR3 protein: ASRGGSTSAYNEQF
J gene: TRBJ2-1; V gene: TRBV6-2/TRBV6-3; CDR3 protein: ASSLITGGAYNEQF
J gene: TRBJ2-3; V gene: TRBV2; CDR3 protein: ASIPRGRADTQY
J gene: TRBJ2-2; V gene: TRBV27; CDR3 protein: ASSSLRTGGNPGELF
J gene: TRBJ1-2; V gene: TRBV7-2; CDR3 protein: ASSLSDLSNYGYT
J gene: TRBJ2-5; V gene: TRBV24-1; CDR3 protein: ATSDGGTSGSQETQY
J gene: TRBJ2-2; V gene: TRBV10-2; CDR3 protein: ASRLDPLEELF
J gene: TRBJ2-3; V gene: TRBV5-1; CDR3 protein: ASSLAGREADTQY
J gene: TRBJ2-1; V gene: TRBV11-2; CDR3 protein: ASSFQSSYNEQF
J gene: TRBJ2-3; V gene: TRBV19; CDR3 protein: ASRITTSGGADTQY
J gene: TRBJ1-1; V gene: TRBV6-5; CDR3 protein: ASRKGQGLNTEAF
J gene: TRBJ2-3; V gene: TRBV7-2; CDR3 protein: ASSLGPRVADTQY
J gene: TRBJ1-5; V gene: TRBV7-2; CDR3 protein: ASSRQGLGQPQH
J gene: TRBJ2-7; V gene: TRBV7-3; CDR3 protein: ASSPREQY
J gene: TRBJ2-1; V gene: TRBV5-4; CDR3 protein: ASSLVGGLRGNEQF
J gene: TRBJ2-7; V gene: TRBV7-2; CDR3 protein: ASSLGGGIYEQY
J gene: TRBJ2-3; V gene: TRBV4-3; CDR3 protein: ASSQRDRSGPTQY
J gene: TRBJ2-1; V gene: TRBV10-2; CDR3 protein: ATLGTDYNEQF
J gene: TRBJ2-5; V gene: TRBV19; CDR3 protein: ASSRGQGVLETQY
J gene: TRBJ2-5; V gene: TRBV7-9; CDR3 protein: ASSPIVGEETQY
J gene: TRBJ2-1; V gene: TRBV7-3; CDR3 protein: ASSLIAGGDNEQF
J gene: TRBJ2-7; V gene: TRBV4-3; CDR3 protein: ASSQERGGLGTDYEQY
J gene: TRBJ1-1; V gene: TRBV27; CDR3 protein: ASSPGPSIGAF
J gene: TRBJ2-1; V gene: TRBV19; CDR3 protein: ASREGANEQF